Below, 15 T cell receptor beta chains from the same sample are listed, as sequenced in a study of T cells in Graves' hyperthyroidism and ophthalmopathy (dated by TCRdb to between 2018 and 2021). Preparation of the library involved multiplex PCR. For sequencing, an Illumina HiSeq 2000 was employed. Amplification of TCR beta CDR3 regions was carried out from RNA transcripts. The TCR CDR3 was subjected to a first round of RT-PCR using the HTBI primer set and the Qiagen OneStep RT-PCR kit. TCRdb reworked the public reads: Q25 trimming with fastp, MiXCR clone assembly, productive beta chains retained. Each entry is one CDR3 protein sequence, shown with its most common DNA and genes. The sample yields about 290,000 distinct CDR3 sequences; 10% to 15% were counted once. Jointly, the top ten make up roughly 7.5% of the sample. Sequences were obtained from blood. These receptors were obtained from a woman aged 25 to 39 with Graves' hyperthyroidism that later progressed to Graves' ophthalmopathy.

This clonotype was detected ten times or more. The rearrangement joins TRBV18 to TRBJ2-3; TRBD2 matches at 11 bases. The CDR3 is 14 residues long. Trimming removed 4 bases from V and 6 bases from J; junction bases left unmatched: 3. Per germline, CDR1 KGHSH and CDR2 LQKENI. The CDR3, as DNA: TGTGCCAGCTCACTTCTAGCGGGAGGTGATACGCAGTATTTT. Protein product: CASSLLAGGDTQYF.

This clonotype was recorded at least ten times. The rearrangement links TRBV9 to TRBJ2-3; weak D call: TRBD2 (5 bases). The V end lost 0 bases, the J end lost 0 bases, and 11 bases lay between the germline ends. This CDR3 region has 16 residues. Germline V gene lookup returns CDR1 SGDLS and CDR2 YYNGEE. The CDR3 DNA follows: TGTGCCAGCAGCGTAGGAGGGTCGGATAGCACAGATACGCAGTATTTT. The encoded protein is CASSVGGSDSTDTQYF.

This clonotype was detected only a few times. DNA for the CDR3: TGTGCCAGCAGTTTCCTCAGCCTAGCGCTGAACACCGGGGAGCTGTTTTTT. As protein: CASSFLSLALNTGELFF. The J gene is TRBJ2-2, the V gene TRBV6-5; possibly TRBD2 for D (6 bases). Trimming shortened V by 4 bases and J by 1 base, and 16 bases separated the two germline ends. Germline assignment: CDR1 MNHEY and CDR2 SVGAGI. This CDR3 spans 17 amino acids.

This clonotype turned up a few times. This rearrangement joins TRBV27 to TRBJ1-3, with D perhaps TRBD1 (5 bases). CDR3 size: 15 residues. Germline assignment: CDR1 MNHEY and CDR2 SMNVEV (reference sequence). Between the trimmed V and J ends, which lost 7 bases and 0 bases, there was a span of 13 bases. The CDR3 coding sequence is TGTGCCAGCACTGACAGTATGAGCTCTGGAAACACCATATATTTT. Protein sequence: CASTDSMSSGNTIYF.

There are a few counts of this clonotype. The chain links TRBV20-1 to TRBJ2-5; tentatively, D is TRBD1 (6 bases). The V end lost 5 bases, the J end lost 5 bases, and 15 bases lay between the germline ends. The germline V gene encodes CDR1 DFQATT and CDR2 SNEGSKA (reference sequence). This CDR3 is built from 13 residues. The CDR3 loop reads CSARTGYGETQYF. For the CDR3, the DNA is TGCAGTGCTCGAACAGGGTATGGGGAGACCCAGTACTTC.

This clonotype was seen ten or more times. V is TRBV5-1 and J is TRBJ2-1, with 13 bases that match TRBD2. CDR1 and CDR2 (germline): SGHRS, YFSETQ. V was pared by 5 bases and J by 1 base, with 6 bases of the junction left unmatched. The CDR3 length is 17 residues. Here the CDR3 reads CASRDGLAGDSYNEQFF. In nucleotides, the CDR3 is TGCGCCAGCAGGGATGGACTAGCGGGAGATTCCTACAATGAGCAGTTCTTC.

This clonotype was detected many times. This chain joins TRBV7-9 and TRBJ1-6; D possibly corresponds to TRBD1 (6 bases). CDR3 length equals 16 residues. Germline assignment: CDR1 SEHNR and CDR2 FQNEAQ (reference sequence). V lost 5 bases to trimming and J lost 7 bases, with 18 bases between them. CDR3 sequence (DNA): TGTGCCAGCAGCAGACGCGAGGCGGACAGAAATTCACCCCTCCACTTT. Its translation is CASSRREADRNSPLHF.

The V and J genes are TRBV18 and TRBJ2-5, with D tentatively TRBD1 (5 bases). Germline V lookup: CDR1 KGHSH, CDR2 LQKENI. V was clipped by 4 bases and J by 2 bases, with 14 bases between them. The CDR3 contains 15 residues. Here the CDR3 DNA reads TGTGCCAGCTCACTCAGGGTGTACGCTCAAGAGACCCAGTACTTC. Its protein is CASSLRVYAQETQYF.

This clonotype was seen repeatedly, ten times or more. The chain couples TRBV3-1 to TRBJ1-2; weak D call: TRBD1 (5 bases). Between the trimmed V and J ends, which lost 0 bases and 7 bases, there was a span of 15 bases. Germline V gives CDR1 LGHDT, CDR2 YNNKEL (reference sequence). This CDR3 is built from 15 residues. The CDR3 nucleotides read TGTGCCAGCAGCCAAGATTCGTGGCAGGGTGGTGGCTACACCTTC. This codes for CASSQDSWQGGGYTF.

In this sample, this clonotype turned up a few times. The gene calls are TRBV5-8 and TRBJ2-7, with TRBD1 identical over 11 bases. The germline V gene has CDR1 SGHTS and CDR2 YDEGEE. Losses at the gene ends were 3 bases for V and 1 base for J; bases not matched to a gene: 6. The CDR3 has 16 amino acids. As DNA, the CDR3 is TGTGCCAGCAGCTCGGAGGGGACAGGGGGATCCTACGAGCAGTACTTC. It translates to CASSSEGTGGSYEQYF.

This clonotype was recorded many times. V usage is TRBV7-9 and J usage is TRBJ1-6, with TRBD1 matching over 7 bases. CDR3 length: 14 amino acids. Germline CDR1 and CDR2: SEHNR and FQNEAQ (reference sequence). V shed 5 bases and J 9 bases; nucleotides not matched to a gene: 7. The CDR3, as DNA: TGTGCCAGCAGCGATAGACAGGGAGGTTCACCCCTCCACTTT. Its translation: CASSDRQGGSPLHF.

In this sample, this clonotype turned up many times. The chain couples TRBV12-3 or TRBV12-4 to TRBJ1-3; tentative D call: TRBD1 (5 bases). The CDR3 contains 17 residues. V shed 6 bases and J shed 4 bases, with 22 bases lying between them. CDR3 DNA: TGTGCCAGCAGCACAAACCGGGACCCCAGTCGCGGAAACACCATATATTTT. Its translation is CASSTNRDPSRGNTIYF.

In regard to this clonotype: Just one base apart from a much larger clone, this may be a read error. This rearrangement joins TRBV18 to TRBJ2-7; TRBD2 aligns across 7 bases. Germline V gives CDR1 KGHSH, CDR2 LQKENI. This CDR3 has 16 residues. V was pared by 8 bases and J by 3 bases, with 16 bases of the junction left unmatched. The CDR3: CASPSQRSAGVYEQYF. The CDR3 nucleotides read TGTGCCAGCCCATCCCAGAGGAGTGCGGGAGTCTACGAGCAGTACTTC.

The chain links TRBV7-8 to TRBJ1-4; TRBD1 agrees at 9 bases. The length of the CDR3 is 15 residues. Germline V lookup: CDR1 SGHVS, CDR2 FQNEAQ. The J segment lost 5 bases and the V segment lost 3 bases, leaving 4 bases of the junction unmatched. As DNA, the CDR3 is TGTGCCAGCAGCTTCCCGACAGGGGGGAATGAAAAACTGTTTTTT. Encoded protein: CASSFPTGGNEKLFF.

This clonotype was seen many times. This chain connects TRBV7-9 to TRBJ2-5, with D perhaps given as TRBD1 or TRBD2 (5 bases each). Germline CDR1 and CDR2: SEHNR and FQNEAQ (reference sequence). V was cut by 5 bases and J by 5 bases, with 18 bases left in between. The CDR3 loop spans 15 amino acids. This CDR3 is CASSPQDNPGETQYF. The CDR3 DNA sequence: TGTGCCAGCAGCCCTCAGGACAATCCGGGGGAGACCCAGTACTTC.